Listed here are 7 T cell receptor beta chains from one sample, sequenced in a study of shared clonotypes between healthy human individuals. The table came from immunoSEQ multiplex PCR; TCRdb's copy has only in-frame clones and leaves some out. Here the sample spans 1,400,000 or so clones, around 98.5% being singletons. The sequencing input was naive CD4+ T cells sorted from blood. The sample's subset: CD45RA+ positively selected. The receptors originated from a young man in good health.

The chain combines TRBV30 with TRBJ2-7, with TRBD2 matching over 12 bases. J lost 11 bases, V lost 5 bases, and 10 bases had no gene match. Germline CDR1 and CDR2: GTSNPN and SVGIG (reference sequence). CDR3 length: 13 amino acids. The CDR3 region is CAWETSGRTGKYF. The CDR3 DNA follows: TGTGCCTGGGAGACTAGCGGGAGAACCGGGAAGTACTTC.

V is TRBV5-1 and J is TRBJ2-3; 8 nucleotides align to TRBD2. Losses at the gene ends were 5 bases for V and 5 bases for J; bases not matched to a gene: 10. Germline V lookup: CDR1 SGHRS, CDR2 YFSETQ. The CDR3 length is 15 residues. The CDR3 reads CASSWLAGPKDTQYF. CDR3 in DNA: TGCGCCAGCAGTTGGTTAGCGGGACCCAAAGATACGCAGTATTTT.

The chain is built from TRBV5-1 and TRBJ2-6; 11 bases align to TRBD1. V lost 3 bases, J lost 0 bases, and 8 bases stayed unmatched. Germline loops: CDR1 SGHRS, CDR2 YFSETQ. This CDR3 comprises 19 residues. The CDR3 region has the DNA TGCGCCAGCAGCTCTCTGACCGGGACAGGGGGCTCTGGGGCCAACGTCCTGACTTTC. It encodes CASSSLTGTGGSGANVLTF.

About this clone itself: This same CDR3 is encoded by further DNA sequences in the sample. The V call is TRBV7-2, the J call TRBJ2-2; D is uncertain. The CDR3 runs to 13 residues. Germline CDR1 reads SGHTA; CDR2 reads FQGNSA. The V end was cut by 4 bases, the J end by 6 bases, with 9 bases between. The CDR3 nucleotides read TGTGCCAGCAGCTCCACTTCCGCCGGGGAGCTGTTTTTT. This encodes CASSSTSAGELFF.

The V gene is TRBV7-8, the J gene TRBJ2-2; D is possibly TRBD1 (7 bases). CDR1 and CDR2 from the germline V gene are SGHVS and FQNEAQ. CDR3 length equals 16 residues. The V end lost 5 bases, the J end lost 4 bases, and 17 bases lay between the germline ends. CDR3 nucleotide sequence: TGTGCCAGCAGCCATGGAATCCAGGGGGGCACCGGGGAGCTGTTTTTT. This translates into CASSHGIQGGTGELFF.

J is TRBJ2-3 and V is TRBV13; D unclear. Germline V lookup: CDR1 PRHDT, CDR2 FYEKMQ (reference sequence). The CDR3 loop spans 15 amino acids. V lost 3 bases, J lost 0 bases, and 10 bases lay in between. The CDR3 DNA follows: TGTGCCAGCAGCTTGTTCTTAGAGAGCACAGATACGCAGTATTTT. Translating it yields CASSLFLESTDTQYF.

This chain connects TRBV2 to TRBJ1-2; a weak D match, TRBD1 (5 bases). Trimming took off 7 bases at V and 6 bases at J, with 18 bases between the two ends. Germline CDR1 reads SNHLY; CDR2 reads FYNNEI. The CDR3 is 14 residues long. CDR3 sequence: CASTPDTGVDGYTF. The CDR3 DNA reads TGTGCCAGCACCCCAGACACGGGGGTAGATGGCTACACCTTC. Together with reference TRBV2 and TRBJ1-2, the CDR3 gives the full variable domain: EPEVTQTPSHQVTQMGQEVILRCVPISNHLYFYWYRQILGQKVEFLVSFYNNEISEKSEIFDDQFSVERPDGSNFTLKIRSTKLEDSAMYFCASTPDTGVDGYTFGSGTRLTVV.